This T cell receptor (beta chain) was sequenced in a study of beta chain features in type 1 diabetes. Whole-study context: All samples together contributed 100 million to 120 million sorted cells for examination.

Trimming shortened V by 0 bases and J by 5 bases, and 8 bases separated the two germline ends. Germline CDR1 is SGDLS and CDR2 is YYNGEE. This CDR3 comprises 13 residues. There was one heparinised blood draw per donor, averaging roughly 110 mL. General study findings and limits: Researchers reported that naive, central memory and Treg TCRB repertoires appeared more similar in patients than in healthy donors. Resolution of whether HLA type affects TCRB rearrangement was not achieved here. In every one of the four CD4+ subsets, TCRB CDR3s were moderately but significantly shorter in Type 1 diabetes patients.

cDNA synthesis used the whole RNA isolate, giving expressed TCRB sequences. Assay: immunoSEQ multiplex PCR; the TCRdb copy retains only in-frame clones and omits some. The sample carries approximately 600,000 clones, around 12% recorded once. As concerns this clone: Its antigen is not identified.

The gene calls are TRBV9 and TRBJ1-1; D gene ambiguous. The sample consisted of naive CD4+ T cells from blood. This receptor was obtained from a man aged 25-45 years with type 1 diabetes. The CDR3 sequence: CASSVATGTEAFF. The CDR3 DNA reads as TGTGCCAGCAGCGTAGCTACGGGTACTGAAGCTTTCTTT.